This TCR beta chain was documented in a study of cytomegalovirus exposure and HLA in healthy donors. Findings of the study overall: According to the study, 150 to 200 TCR beta chains were cytomegalovirus-associated. Many donors shared some public TCRs, even though most TCR sequences were rare. Using the classifier, cytomegalovirus status was reportedly diagnosed with high specificity and sensitivity.

Trimming cost V 8 bases and J 2 bases, with 15 bases left between them. The CDR3 extends over 15 amino acids. CDR1 is MNHEY, CDR2 SMNVEV, per germline (reference sequence). Profiled with immunoSEQ multiplex PCR; TCRdb holds only in-frame clones, not every one. The data show some 84,000 clones, approximately 91% seen once. In this sample, this clone turned up once. What it binds is unknown. The sequencing input was PBMCs. The genes are TRBV27 and TRBJ2-2; D might be TRBD2 (5 bases). The TCR originated in a man aged 25-40 years in good health and CMV-seronegative. The chain's CDR3 is CASSFRGENTGELFF. DNA for the CDR3: TGTGCCAGCTCCTTCCGGGGAGAAAACACCGGGGAGCTGTTTTTT.